The clone carrying this TCR beta chain was found many times. TCR beta CDR3 region amplification was performed from RNA transcripts. HTBI primers were used for first-round RT-PCR of the TCR CDR3. MiXCR, run by TCRdb on the multiplex PCR reads, gives a single entry per CDR3 protein. The data hold about 720,000 distinct CDR3 sequences, with about a sixth observed a single time. The data stem from a study of T cells in Graves' hyperthyroidism and ophthalmopathy. The CDR3 sequence is 14 residues long. With 2 bases removed from V and 8 bases from J, the gap between germline ends came to 12 bases. The receptor was derived from a man aged 18 to 29 with Graves' hyperthyroidism. The chain recombines TRBV12-3 or TRBV12-4 with TRBJ2-2; D unclear. The sequenced sample was blood. CDR3 nucleotide sequence: TGTGCCAGCAGTTTACAGGTCCGTCTGGGGGAGCTGTTTTTT. It yields the protein CASSLQVRLGELFF.